The 18 T cell receptor beta chains reported below all come from one sample, sequenced in a study of blood T cell repertoires in COVID-19. Method: immunoSEQ multiplex PCR; TCRdb's copy keeps in-frame clones and lacks some. The data show around 67,000 clones, with 80% to 90% seen just once and around 1.9% held by the top ten. Input material: peripheral blood. The receptor source for this set is a woman aged 80 or older with active or convalescent COVID-19.

The chain employs TRBV5-1 and TRBJ1-5; D remains ambiguous. CDR3 length: 13 amino acids. CDR1 and CDR2 (germline): SGHRS, YFSETQ. Between the trimmed V and J ends, which lost 2 bases and 5 bases, there was a span of 8 bases. The chain's CDR3 is CASSFYGDQPQHF. Here the CDR3 DNA reads TGCGCCAGCAGCTTTTACGGGGATCAGCCCCAGCATTTT.

This clone was seen a handful of times. The V and J genes are TRBV5-5 and TRBJ2-7; D unclear. The CDR3 has 15 residues. V was pared by 1 base and J by 0 bases, with 11 bases between. Germline loops: CDR1 SGHKS, CDR2 YYEKEE (reference sequence). CDR3 residues: CASSLSLGASYEQYF. In DNA form, the CDR3 reads TGTGCCAGCAGCTTGTCCCTAGGCGCCTCCTACGAGCAGTACTTC.

This rearrangement joins TRBV27 to TRBJ1-6, with D unclear. The CDR3 is 15 amino acids. CDR1 and CDR2 from the germline V gene are MNHEY and SMNVEV (reference sequence). Between the trimmed V and J ends, which lost 5 bases and 0 bases, there was a span of 8 bases. CDR3 DNA: TGTGCCAGCAGTGAACGGAGCTCCTATAATTCACCCCTCCACTTT. This encodes CASSERSSYNSPLHF.

This clone was found once. The rearrangement links TRBV27 to TRBJ2-1; possibly TRBD1 for D (6 bases). CDR3 length: 15 residues. Trimming removed 2 bases from V and 5 bases from J, with 13 bases in between. CDR1 and CDR2 from the germline V gene are MNHEY and SMNVEV (reference sequence). In nucleotides, the CDR3 is TGTGCCAGCAGTTTAAGCTGGCAGGGGAACAATGAGCAGTTCTTC. Translating it yields CASSLSWQGNNEQFF.

This chain connects TRBV9 to TRBJ1-1, with 8 bases matching TRBD1. This CDR3 contains 14 residues. Unmatched junction bases numbered 4, after V lost 4 bases and J lost 2 bases. Per germline, CDR1 SGDLS and CDR2 YYNGEE. CDR3 region: CASSFGQGNTEAFF. CDR3 nucleotides: TGTGCCAGCAGCTTCGGACAGGGTAACACTGAAGCTTTCTTT.

This chain uses TRBV29-1 with TRBJ2-2; possible D gene TRBD2, 5 bases. Looked up from germline, CDR1 is SQVTM and CDR2 is ANQGSEA. V gave up 3 bases and J gave up 7 bases, with 9 bases separating them. CDR3 length: 12 amino acids. CDR3 residues: CSVDDGNGELFF. The CDR3 coding sequence is TGCAGCGTTGACGACGGGAACGGGGAGCTGTTTTTT.

This clone was picked up a small number of times. This chain joins TRBV5-1 and TRBJ1-1; TRBD1 agrees at 9 bases. This CDR3 region has 14 residues. The germline CDR1 and CDR2 sequences are SGHRS and YFSETQ. Trimming at V came to 4 bases and at J to 7 bases, leaving 8 bases not matched to a gene. The CDR3 sequence is CASSPGQGYSEAFF. In DNA, the CDR3 is TGCGCCAGCAGCCCGGGACAGGGTTACAGTGAAGCTTTCTTT. The entire variable domain, with the rest obtained from reference TRBV5-1 and TRBJ1-1, is as follows: KAGVTQTPRYLIKTRGQQVTLSCSPISGHRSVSWYQQTPGQGLQFLFEYFSETQRNKGNFPGRFSGRQFSNSRSEMNVSTLELGDSALYLCASSPGQGYSEAFFGQGTRLTVV.

The chain couples TRBV3-1 (or the pseudogene TRBV3-2) to TRBJ1-3, with 9 bases aligning to TRBD1. Germline V gene sequence: CDR1 LGHDT, CDR2 YNNKEL (reference sequence). J was trimmed by 0 bases and V by 4 bases; bases with no gene match: 7. The CDR3 spans 17 residues. Written as DNA, the CDR3 is TGTGCCAGCAGCCTATACAGGGGGCTTGTCTCTGGAAACACCATATATTTT. Translation gives CASSLYRGLVSGNTIYF.

The chain has TRBV6-6 and TRBJ2-7, with a weak D call TRBD1 (7 bases). The CDR3 covers 17 residues. Germline loops: CDR1 MNHNY, CDR2 SVGAGI (reference sequence). Trimming shortened V by 5 bases and J by 2 bases, and 22 bases separated the two germline ends. The CDR3 region has the DNA TGTGCCAGCAGTCGACAGGGCAATAGCGGTTACACCTACGAGCAGTACTTC. Translation gives CASSRQGNSGYTYEQYF.

V gene TRBV7-2 combines with J gene TRBJ2-1; 12 bases align to TRBD2. The CDR3 is 15 amino acids. J gave up 7 bases and V 3 bases, and 4 bases lay outside the gene matches. Germline V gene data show CDR1 as SGHTA and CDR2 as FQGNSA. CDR3 nucleotide sequence: TGTGCCAGCAGCTTTCCCGGACTAGCGGGGAATGAGCAGTTCTTC. This encodes CASSFPGLAGNEQFF.

The chain has TRBV19 and TRBJ1-5; D possibly corresponds to TRBD1 (5 bases). CDR3 size: 15 residues. Trimming took 7 bases from V and 5 from J, leaving 18 bases between them. Germline CDR1 reads LNHDA; CDR2 reads SQIVND (reference sequence). CDR3 protein: CASTQNGGGDQPQHF. For the CDR3, the DNA is TGTGCCAGTACCCAAAACGGGGGTGGGGATCAGCCCCAGCATTTT.

The V call is TRBV2, the J call TRBJ1-2; the match to TRBD1 covers 8 bases. V shed 2 bases, J shed 7 bases, and the junction held 6 bases outside the gene matches. This CDR3 spans 14 amino acids. CDR1 is SNHLY, CDR2 FYNNEI, per germline. The CDR3 DNA follows: TGTGCCAGCAGTGAAACACTCAGGGGGCCTGGCTACACCTTC. This translates into CASSETLRGPGYTF.

The chain links TRBV9 to TRBJ1-1, with TRBD1 identical over 8 bases. The CDR3 runs to 15 residues. Germline CDR1 SGDLS, CDR2 YYNGEE. V lost 0 bases and J lost 5; bases outside the gene matches: 6. The CDR3 DNA reads TGTGCCAGCAGCGTAGCTACAGGGGGGGCGACTGAAGCTTTCTTT. Protein product: CASSVATGGATEAFF.

This chain uses TRBV7-2 with TRBJ1-1, with D possibly TRBD1 on 5 matching bases. Trimming cost V 2 bases and J 6 bases, with 10 bases left between them. The CDR3 has 13 amino acids. The germline gives CDR1 SGHTA, CDR2 FQGNSA. Written as DNA, the CDR3 is TGTGCCAGCAGCTTAAGGCAGGGCGCTGAAGCTTTCTTT. Its translation: CASSLRQGAEAFF.

The V call is TRBV7-2, the J call TRBJ1-5, with 9 positions matching TRBD1. The CDR3 is 15 residues long. CDR1 SGHTA and CDR2 FQGNSA come from the germline V gene. V lost 5 bases to trimming and J lost 1 base; unmatched junction nucleotides: 3. The CDR3 DNA follows: TGTGCCAGCAGCGTCGGGACAGGGAGCAATCAGCCCCAGCATTTT. Translated: CASSVGTGSNQPQHF.

This clone has a handful of counts. The chain links TRBV11-2 to TRBJ2-2, with D possibly being TRBD2 (6 bases). This CDR3 spans 15 amino acids. The germline V and J ends were trimmed by 2 bases and 7 bases, with 14 bases remaining between them. The germline gives CDR1 SGHAT, CDR2 FQNNGV. The CDR3 DNA follows: TGTGCCAGCAGCTTAATGGCGGGGCGGGGCGGGGAGCTGTTTTTT. Translated: CASSLMAGRGGELFF.

This chain connects TRBV15 to TRBJ1-2; TRBD1 matches 7 bases. Per germline, CDR1 LNHNV and CDR2 YYDKDF (reference sequence). CDR3 length: 15 residues. The V and J ends lost 1 base and 4 bases, in that order; junction bases with no gene match: 6. The CDR3 is CATSRGRGQSYGYTF. The CDR3 coding sequence is TGTGCCACCAGCAGAGGGAGGGGACAGTCCTATGGCTACACCTTC. Full variable domain (missing parts from reference TRBV15 and TRBJ1-2): DAMVIQNPRYQVTQFGKPVTLSCSQTLNHNVMYWYQQKSSQAPKLLFHYYDKDFNNEADTPDNFQSRRPNTSFCFLDIRSPGLGDTAMYLCATSRGRGQSYGYTFGSGTRLTVV.

The chain is built from TRBV5-4 and TRBJ1-3, with 7 bases aligning to TRBD1. CDR1 SGHNT and CDR2 YYREEE come from the germline V gene (reference sequence). The CDR3 sequence is 13 residues long. With V trimmed by 3 bases and J by 9 bases, 6 bases remained unmatched. This CDR3 reads CASSSDRVTTIYF. For the CDR3, the DNA is TGTGCCAGCAGCTCCGACAGGGTAACCACCATATATTTT. Full variable domain (rest looked up from reference TRBV5-4 and TRBJ1-3): ETGVTQSPTHLIKTRGQQVTLRCSSQSGHNTVSWYQQALGQGPQFIFQYYREEENGRGNFPPRFSGLQFPNYSSELNVNALELDDSALYLCASSSDRVTTIYFGEGSWLTVV.